Here is one TCR beta chain with its context. What it binds is not known. This entry belongs to a study of T cells in localized non-small cell lung cancer. The CDR3 is 14 residues long. CDR1 is SEHNR, CDR2 FQNEAQ, per germline (reference sequence). Trimming took off 3 bases at V and 5 bases at J, with 12 bases between the two ends. Repertoires were generated with immunoSEQ multiplex PCR, while TCRdb's copy carries only in-frame clones and drops some. The table records tens of thousands of clones, about nine tenths of them present only once. Study observations and caveats: Uninvolved adjacent lung showed the highest T cell clonality, exceeding tumor. There were a median roughly 61 of the top 100 tumor clones appearing in adjacent lung.

V and J are TRBV7-9 and TRBJ2-3, with a possible D match to TRBD2 (5 bases). The sequence came from a male donor aged 60 or over with stage III squamous cell lung carcinoma. Material: peripheral blood, obtained before any cancer treatment. The CDR3 nucleotides are TGTGCCAGCAGCTTTTGGGGAGTCGAAGATACGCAGTATTTT. The encoded protein is CASSFWGVEDTQYF.